One T cell receptor (beta chain) is described in this entry. Pretreatment and on-treatment samples were taken, numbering 1 to 8 per patient. The authors spiked synthetic TCR analog templates into each PCR. Repertoires were generated with immunoSEQ multiplex PCR, while TCRdb's copy carries only in-frame clones and drops some. This table has about 39,000 clones, roughly 91% appearing once. These data come from a study of PD-L1 blockade in urothelial cancer. The CDR3 runs to 15 residues. With V trimmed by 5 bases and J by 3 bases, 4 bases remained unmatched. Germline lookup yields CDR1 MNHEY and CDR2 SMNVEV (reference sequence).

The clonotype comes from a man between 60 and 75 years old with urothelial cancer. The V gene is TRBV27, the J gene TRBJ2-3; 11 bases map to TRBD2. The sequencing here drew on PBMCs, taken around atezolizumab (anti-PD-L1) treatment. CDR3 in amino acids: CASSRLAGLTDTQYF. The DNA of the CDR3 is TGTGCCAGCAGTCGACTAGCGGGGCTAACAGATACGCAGTATTTT.